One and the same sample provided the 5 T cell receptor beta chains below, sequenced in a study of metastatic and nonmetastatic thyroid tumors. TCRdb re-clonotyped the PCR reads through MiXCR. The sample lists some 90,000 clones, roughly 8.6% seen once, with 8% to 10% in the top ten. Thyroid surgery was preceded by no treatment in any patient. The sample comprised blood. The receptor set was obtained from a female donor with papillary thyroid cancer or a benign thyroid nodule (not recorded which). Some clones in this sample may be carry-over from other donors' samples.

Written as DNA, the CDR3 is TGTGCCAGCAGCCAAGTCATGGGGGCCAATCAGCCCCAGCATTTT. Translation: CASSQVMGANQPQHF. The chain is built from TRBV3-1 and TRBJ1-5; tentatively, D is TRBD1 (6 bases). In germline, CDR1 is LGHDT, CDR2 YNNKEL (reference sequence). This CDR3 is built from 15 residues. V was shortened by 1 base and J by 3 bases, with 10 bases between the two germline ends.

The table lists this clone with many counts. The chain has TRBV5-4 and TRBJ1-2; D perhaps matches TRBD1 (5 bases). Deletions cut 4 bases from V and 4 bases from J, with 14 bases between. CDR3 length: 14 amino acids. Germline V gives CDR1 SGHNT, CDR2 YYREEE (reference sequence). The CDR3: CASSQRDGSYGYTF. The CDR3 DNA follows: TGTGCCAGCAGCCAGAGGGACGGCAGCTATGGCTACACCTTC.

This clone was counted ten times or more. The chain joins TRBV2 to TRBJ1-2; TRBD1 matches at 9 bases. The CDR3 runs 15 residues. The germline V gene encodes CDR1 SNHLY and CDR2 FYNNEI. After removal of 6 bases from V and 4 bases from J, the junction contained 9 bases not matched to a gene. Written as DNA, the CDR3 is TGTGCCAGCAGCGTGGACAGGGGTTCAGGCTATGGCTACACCTTC. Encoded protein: CASSVDRGSGYGYTF.

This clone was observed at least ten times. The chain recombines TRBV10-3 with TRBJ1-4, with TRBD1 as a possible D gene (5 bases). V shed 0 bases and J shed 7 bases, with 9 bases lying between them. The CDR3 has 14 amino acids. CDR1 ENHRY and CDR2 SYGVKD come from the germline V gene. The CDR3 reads CAISESGGGEKLFF. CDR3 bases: TGTGCCATCAGTGAGTCGGGCGGGGGTGAAAAACTGTTTTTT.

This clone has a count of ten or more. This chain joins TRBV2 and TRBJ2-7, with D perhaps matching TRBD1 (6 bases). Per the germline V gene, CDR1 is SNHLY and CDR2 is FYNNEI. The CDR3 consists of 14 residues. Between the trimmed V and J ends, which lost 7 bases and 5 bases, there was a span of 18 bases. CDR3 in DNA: TGTGCCAGCATCCTCACCACAGGGAAAGACGAGCAGTACTTC. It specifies CASILTTGKDEQYF.